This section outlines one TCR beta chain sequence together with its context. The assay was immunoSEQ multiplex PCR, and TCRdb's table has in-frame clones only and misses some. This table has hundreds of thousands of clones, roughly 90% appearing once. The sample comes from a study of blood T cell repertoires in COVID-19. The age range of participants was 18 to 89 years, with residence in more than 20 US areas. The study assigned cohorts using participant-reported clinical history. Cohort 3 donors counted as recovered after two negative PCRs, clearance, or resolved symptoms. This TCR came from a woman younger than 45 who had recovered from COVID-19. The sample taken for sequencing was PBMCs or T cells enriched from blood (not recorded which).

The CDR3 DNA is TGCAGCGTTGGGACTAGCGGCATCGAGGATGAGCAGTTCTTC. This gives the protein CSVGTSGIEDEQFF. J is TRBJ2-1 and V is TRBV29-1; TRBD2 aligns across 10 bases. CDR3 length equals 14 residues. The trim removed 4 bases at V and 8 bases at J, leaving 8 bases unmatched. Germline values: CDR1 SQVTM, CDR2 ANQGSEA.